This T cell receptor beta chain was profiled in a study of OX40 agonist ivuxolimab in advanced cancers. Clones were read by immunoSEQ multiplex PCR, and TCRdb kept only the in-frame ones, dropping some. Among around 35,000 clones listed, roughly nine tenths were seen once. From germline, CDR1 is MNHEY and CDR2 SVGAGI. The V and J ends lost 7 bases and 1 base respectively, with 10 bases between them. There are 13 residues in the CDR3. The source was CD4+ or CD8+ T cells sorted from blood, collected in a trial of the OX40 agonist ivuxolimab. The TCR was taken from an adult with an advanced solid tumor such as melanoma, head and neck, liver or kidney cancer. The chain combines TRBV6-5 with TRBJ1-1; D ambiguous. The CDR3 bases are TGTGCCAGCAATCAGGCGCAGAACACTGAAGCTTTCTTT. It specifies CASNQAQNTEAFF.